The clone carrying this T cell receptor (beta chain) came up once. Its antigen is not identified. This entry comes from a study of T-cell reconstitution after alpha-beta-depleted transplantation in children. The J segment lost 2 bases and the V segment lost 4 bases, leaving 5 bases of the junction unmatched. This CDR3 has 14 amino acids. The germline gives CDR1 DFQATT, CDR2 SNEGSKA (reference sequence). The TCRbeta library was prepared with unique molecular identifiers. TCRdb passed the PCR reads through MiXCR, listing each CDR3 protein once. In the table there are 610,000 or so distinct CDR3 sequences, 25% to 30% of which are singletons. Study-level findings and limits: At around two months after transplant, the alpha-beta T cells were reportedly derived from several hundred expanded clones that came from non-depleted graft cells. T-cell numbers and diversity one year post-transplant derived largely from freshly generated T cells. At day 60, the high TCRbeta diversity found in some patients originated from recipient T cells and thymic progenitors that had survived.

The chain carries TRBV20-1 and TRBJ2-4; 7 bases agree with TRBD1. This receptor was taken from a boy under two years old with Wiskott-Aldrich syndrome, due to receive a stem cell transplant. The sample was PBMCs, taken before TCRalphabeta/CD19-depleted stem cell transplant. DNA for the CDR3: TGCAGTGCTACACGACAGGGAACCAAAAACATTCAGTACTTC. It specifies CSATRQGTKNIQYF.